The sequence of this T cell receptor beta chain was determined in a study of identical twins. Study observations and caveats: Invariant T cells like MAIT and iNKT could partly confound the zero-insertion analyses. There were fewer insertions in abundant cord blood beta clonotypes, but memory repertoires showed no such pattern.

Note on this clonotype: Its antigen is not identified.

Template switching introduced a universal primer site, and the cDNA bore unique molecular identifiers. TCRdb recomputed calls from the 5' RACE reads with MiXCR, one row per CDR3 protein. Of 1.5 million to 2 million distinct CDR3 sequences in the sample, roughly a third were seen once. The sequence derives from a newborn girl in good health. Sequencing was performed on cord blood.

In DNA, the CDR3 is TGTGCCAGCAGCTTAGCGTCAGGGGAGTTGTACACTGAAGCTTTCTTT. Its translation is CASSLASGELYTEAFF. The chain carries TRBV7-9 and TRBJ1-1; the D gene is possibly TRBD1 (6 bases). V gave up 0 bases and J gave up 3 bases, with 14 bases separating them. This CDR3 is 16 amino acids long. Per the germline V gene, CDR1 is SEHNR and CDR2 is FQNEAQ (reference sequence).